This T cell receptor (beta chain) appears in the sequencing data of a study of blood T cells in healthy people across ages. Study-wide background: Template-switching capture recovered about one barcoded beta molecule per two T cells.

Whole-study findings and limits: Older age coincided with a roughly linear decline in TCR beta diversity per million T cells.

PCR was performed a second time for about 6 to 12 cycles using a sample-barcoded 5' primer and a J-beta primer mix. TCRdb independently ran MiXCR on the 5' RACE reads; one entry per CDR3 protein. Of some 790,000 distinct CDR3 sequences in the sample, more than 25% were seen once. Each donor gave approximately 9.7 milliliters of peripheral blood. Whenever a sample was processed, at least 7 million PBMCs were isolated. Remarks on this clonotype: Antigen specificity is unknown.

The sequence was collected from an elderly woman in good health. The source material was blood.

This CDR3 reads CASSSRAHTGELFF. The CDR3 DNA is TGTGCCAGCAGCTCCCGGGCCCACACCGGGGAGCTGTTTTTT. The chain combines TRBV5-5 with TRBJ2-2; D is uncertain. Germline CDR1 reads SGHKS; CDR2 reads YYEKEE (reference sequence). Trimming shortened V by 3 bases and J by 3 bases, and 9 bases separated the two germline ends. The CDR3 totals 14 residues.